One T cell receptor beta chain is described in this entry. The data were taken from a study of control samples from healthy donors and cancer patients. Only in-frame clones appear in the TCRdb table, and some are missing; sequencing was by immunoSEQ multiplex PCR. This table holds around 190,000 clones, nearly 90% found once. Germline CDR1 reads DFQATT; CDR2 reads SNEGSKA (reference sequence). The V and J ends lost 3 bases and 6 bases respectively, with 8 bases between them. This CDR3 is 11 amino acids long. Sequencing input: blood. V and J are TRBV20-1 and TRBJ1-2, with D tentatively TRBD1 (5 bases). The clonotype was recovered from a woman between 45 and 60 years old in good health. The CDR3 DNA reads as TGCAGTGCTAGCAGGGAACATGGCTACACCTTC. This sequence encodes CSASREHGYTF.